This T cell receptor (beta chain) was found in a study of regulatory dendritic cells for organ transplantation. Study-wide results and limits: Resting memory CD8+ T cells held the most alloreactive clonotypes. Mature dendritic cells appeared to drive more memory CD8+ clonal expansion than regulatory ones.

Measured with immunoSEQ multiplex PCR; TCRdb has only the in-frame clones, and not every one. The data contain tens of thousands of clones, over 75% of them singletons. To note about this clone: Antigen: not known.

Sorted subsets were CFSE-labeled and cultured less than 6 days with allogeneic dendritic cells. FACS sorted CD4+ or CD8+ T cells into CD45RA+ naive and CD45RO+ memory. Material for sequencing was naive CD4+ T cells from blood cultured with regulatory dendritic cells. The subset here: CD45RA+ naive T cells. This receptor was taken from a human donor in good health.

CDR3 nucleotide sequence: TGTGCCAGCAGGACAGCGGGGGCCGGCACAGATACGCAGTATTTT. As protein: CASRTAGAGTDTQYF. The rearrangement uses TRBV27 and TRBJ2-3; TRBD2 aligns across 8 bases. CDR1 is MNHEY, CDR2 SMNVEV, per germline (reference sequence). V was clipped by 6 bases and J by 1 base; unmatched bases: 6. This CDR3 region has 15 residues.